In this sample, the clone carrying this T cell receptor beta chain turned up once. The sample comes from a study of technical replicates of blood from four donors. Trimming stripped 3 bases from V and 9 bases from J, with 19 bases between. This CDR3 spans 16 amino acids. Germline lookup yields CDR1 SGHNT and CDR2 YYREEE (reference sequence). Clones were read by immunoSEQ multiplex PCR, and TCRdb kept only the in-frame ones, dropping some. The table shows about 73,000 clones, with more than 90% occurring only once. V usage is TRBV5-4 and J usage is TRBJ1-6; D ambiguous. Sequencing was done on a sample of PBMCs. This sequence was found in a human donor in good health. Some clones in this sample may be carry-over from other donors' samples. The CDR3 coding sequence is TGTGCCAGCAGCTCGAGCTCGTCGGGGTTAGTTTCACCCCTCCACTTT. Protein product: CASSSSSSGLVSPLHF. Drawing the rest from reference TRBV5-4 and TRBJ1-6, the complete variable domain is ETGVTQSPTHLIKTRGQQVTLRCSSQSGHNTVSWYQQALGQGPQFIFQYYREEENGRGNFPPRFSGLQFPNYSSELNVNALELDDSALYLCASSSSSSGLVSPLHFGNGTRLTVT.